This TCR beta chain emerged from a study of T cell responses to AZD1222 COVID-19 vaccine. V dropped 5 bases and J dropped 4 bases, with 20 bases sitting between them. The CDR3 is made up of 16 amino acids. Germline V gene data show CDR1 as SEHNR and CDR2 as FQNEAQ (reference sequence). Study findings and constraints: Unmutated regions of variants are reportedly targeted by nearly half of spike-specific TCRs. Clonal diversity was possibly underestimated, and white British individuals and females predominated among donors.

Repertoires were generated with immunoSEQ multiplex PCR, while TCRdb's copy carries only in-frame clones and drops some. The data hold about 100,000 clones, with 87% observed a single time. On this clone itself: Its antigen remains unidentified.

The chain has TRBV7-9 and TRBJ1-1; D is possibly TRBD1 (5 bases). The source was peripheral blood, collected on day 0 of AZD1222 vaccination. The receptor was derived from an adult in good health. The CDR3 nucleotides read TGTGCCAGCAGCGATCGGGGAGGGGCTGAGGGCACTGAAGCTTTCTTT. Translated: CASSDRGGAEGTEAFF. The full variable domain, rest sourced from reference TRBV7-9 and TRBJ1-1, is DTGVSQNPRHKITKRGQNVTFRCDPISEHNRLYWYRQTLGQGPEFLTYFQNEAQLEKSRLLSDRFSAERPKGSFSTLEIQRTEQGDSAMYLCASSDRGGAEGTEAFFGQGTRLTVV.